This passage covers 11 T cell receptor beta chains from one sample sequenced in a study of shared clonotypes between healthy human individuals. Only in-frame clones appear in the TCRdb table, and some are missing; sequencing was by immunoSEQ multiplex PCR. The table has about 1.1 million clones, roughly 80% seen once. The sequenced sample was memory CD4+ T cells from PBMCs. Subset defined: CD45RA-negative fraction. The receptors derive from a man younger than 30 in good health. Some clones in this sample may be carry-over from other donors' samples.

This chain connects TRBV5-4 to TRBJ2-3, with 14 bases identical to TRBD2. J lost 4 bases, V lost 3 bases, and 7 bases had no gene match. This CDR3 region has 17 residues. Germline V lookup: CDR1 SGHNT, CDR2 YYREEE (reference sequence). The CDR3 nucleotides are TGTGCCAGCAGCTGGGGACTAGCGGGAGAGTACGCAGATACGCAGTATTTT. Translated, it gives CASSWGLAGEYADTQYF.

The chain carries TRBV5-1 and TRBJ1-1, with 7 bases aligning to TRBD1. After removal of 0 bases from V and 5 bases from J, the junction contained 7 bases not matched to a gene. CDR1 is SGHRS and CDR2 is YFSETQ in the germline V gene. CDR3 length: 15 residues. DNA for the CDR3: TGCGCCAGCAGCTTGGTTAGGGGGCTGGGGACTGAAGCTTTCTTT. Translation: CASSLVRGLGTEAFF.

As to this clone: Compared with germline, one end of the junction differs, possibly owing to a read error. The chain carries TRBV5-1 and TRBJ2-5; 11 positions agree with TRBD2. CDR1 and CDR2 (germline): SGHRS, YFSETQ. The CDR3 contains 14 residues. Here the CDR3 DNA reads TGCGCCAGCAGCTTGGTACTAGCGGGGGAGGCCCCCCACTTC. As protein: CASSLVLAGEAPHF.

The genes are TRBV27 and TRBJ1-5; unclear D gene. The germline V gene has CDR1 MNHEY and CDR2 SMNVEV (reference sequence). The CDR3 loop spans 14 amino acids. V was clipped by 1 base and J by 0 bases, with 4 bases between them. CDR3: CASSLYVSNQPQHF. The CDR3 coding sequence is TGTGCCAGCAGTTTATACGTTAGCAATCAGCCCCAGCATTTT.

The chain has TRBV6-1 and TRBJ2-6; 7 bases agree with TRBD2. The CDR3 has 15 amino acids. Germline V gene sequence: CDR1 MNHNS, CDR2 SASEGT. V lost 6 bases to trimming and J lost 11 bases; unmatched junction nucleotides: 13. Here the CDR3 reads CASSPEDGGFDVLTF. CDR3 sequence (DNA): TGTGCCAGCAGCCCCGAGGACGGGGGGTTCGACGTCCTGACTTTC.

This clone was seen once. The V and J genes are TRBV11-2 and TRBJ2-5; D is uncertain. The CDR3 length is 14 residues. Trimming stripped 5 bases from V and 2 bases from J, with 12 bases between. CDR1 SGHAT and CDR2 FQNNGV come from the germline V gene. The CDR3 nucleotides are TGTGCCAGCAGCCCACGGTGGGTACAAGAGACCCAGTACTTC. This gives the protein CASSPRWVQETQYF.

The V call is TRBV5-1, the J call TRBJ1-1, with D uncertain. The CDR3 runs 13 residues. Germline values: CDR1 SGHRS, CDR2 YFSETQ. Trimming shortened V by 6 bases and J by 5 bases, and 14 bases separated the two germline ends. Written as DNA, the CDR3 is TGCGCCAGCACCCGGGCGGGGAAGACTGAAGCTTTCTTT. Protein sequence: CASTRAGKTEAFF.

The chain has TRBV11-1 and TRBJ2-7; 7 nucleotides align to TRBD2. Per germline, CDR1 SGHAT and CDR2 FQDESV (reference sequence). V shed 4 bases, J shed 4 bases, and the junction held 7 bases outside the gene matches. This CDR3 is built from 14 residues. The CDR3 DNA is TGTGCCAGCAGCTGGGCCGGGACTACTTACGAGCAGTACTTC. Protein sequence: CASSWAGTTYEQYF.

V usage is TRBV5-4 and J usage is TRBJ2-4; 10 bases are shared with TRBD1. In germline, CDR1 is SGHNT, CDR2 YYREEE (reference sequence). The CDR3 loop spans 15 amino acids. The trim removed 0 bases at V and 7 bases at J, leaving 4 bases unmatched. CDR3 in amino acids: CASSLAGTGANIQYF. For the CDR3, the DNA is TGTGCCAGCAGCTTGGCCGGGACAGGGGCCAACATTCAGTACTTC.

This clone was counted at least ten times. The gene calls are TRBV10-3 and TRBJ2-2; TRBD2 aligns across 7 bases. From germline, CDR1 is ENHRY and CDR2 SYGVKD. V gave up 6 bases and J gave up 4 bases; unmatched junction bases: 2. The CDR3 extends over 13 amino acids. The CDR3 nucleotides read TGTGCCATCAGCCCGGGGGGCACCGGGGAGCTGTTTTTT. Protein sequence: CAISPGGTGELFF.

The chain couples TRBV5-1 to TRBJ2-2, with 7 positions matching TRBD1. The germline V gene has CDR1 SGHRS and CDR2 YFSETQ. With V trimmed by 3 bases and J by 7 bases, 12 bases remained unmatched. This CDR3 region has 16 residues. As DNA, the CDR3 is TGCGCCAGCAGCTCCCCTCCGGGACAGAGCCACGGGGAGCTGTTTTTT. Translated, it gives CASSSPPGQSHGELFF.